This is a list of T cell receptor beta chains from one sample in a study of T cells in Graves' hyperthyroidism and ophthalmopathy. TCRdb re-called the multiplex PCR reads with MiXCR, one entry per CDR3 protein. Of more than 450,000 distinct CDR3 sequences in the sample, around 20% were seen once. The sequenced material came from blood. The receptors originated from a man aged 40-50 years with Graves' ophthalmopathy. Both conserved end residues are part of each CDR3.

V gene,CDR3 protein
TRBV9,CASRSQGPGELFF
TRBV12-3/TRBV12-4,CASSRGGREQYF
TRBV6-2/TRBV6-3,CASRSYISGANVLTF
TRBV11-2,CASSLIYEQFF
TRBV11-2,CASSWEGGGSSEQYF
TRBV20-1,CSARESPAQETQYF
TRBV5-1,CASSLTSPTDTQYF
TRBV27,CASSFPRMETGSEKLFF
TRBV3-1,CASSQDYGWDEQFF
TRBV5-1,CASSLYRGDEQFF
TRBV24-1,CATSDGGVGLDGYTF
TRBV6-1,CASSSTGRTQYF
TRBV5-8,CASQSSYEQYF
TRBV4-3,CASSQDLGGTEQYF
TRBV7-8,CASSPQGTVNTEAFF
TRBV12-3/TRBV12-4,CASSLEGRQFFTVELFF
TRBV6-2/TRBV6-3,CASSYVGQGFTDTQYF
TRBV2,CASNPLAGVAKNIQYF
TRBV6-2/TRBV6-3,CASSSYLHVPQETQYF
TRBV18,CASSPQTGDSGNTIYF
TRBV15,CATSRDGQPNQPQHF
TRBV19,CASSPAHSYNEQFF
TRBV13,CASSSGFRAVLANTGELFF
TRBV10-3,CAISDMAVNEQFF
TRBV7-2,CASSLNSRTGELFF
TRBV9,CASSPQIFTDTQYF
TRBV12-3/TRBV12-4,CASSNNEGAKNIQYF
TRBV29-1,CSVVGDRDNEQFF
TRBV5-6,CASSLGGYGSNQPQHF
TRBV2,CASMPDRSFYGYTF
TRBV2,CATTLDASYNEQFF
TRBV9,CASSVAIASGPTDTQYF
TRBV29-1,CSLYLGGATDTQYF
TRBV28,CASSPGLAGVLSPYNEQFF
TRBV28,CASSLHGGASGAFF
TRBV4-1,CASSQTFGSGETQYF
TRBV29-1,CSVGEDLGTDTQYF
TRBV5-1,CASSRGLAGDGYEQYF
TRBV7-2,CASSLSGLVSDEQYF
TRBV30,CAWMASGNTIYF
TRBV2,CASSPLQGPRAEQYF